This T cell receptor beta chain was sequenced in a study of blood T cell repertoires in COVID-19. Study at large: Specimens from acute and convalescent COVID-19 originated in the United States, Italy and Spain. T cells, B-cell-depleted T cells, or PBMCs provided the cDNA or gDNA that served as material.

The germline V gene has CDR1 MNHNS and CDR2 SASEGT. The CDR3 sequence is 14 residues long. The junction had 4 bases not matched to a gene; V was cut back by 2 bases and J by 4 bases. The authors' processing: Nucleated cell number was recorded as an estimate derived from reference gene primer amplification. Assay: immunoSEQ multiplex PCR; the TCRdb copy retains only in-frame clones and omits some. V and J calls and clone size come straight from that table; D and trimming were deduced from the DNA. This table holds some 35,000 clones, 80% found once. The sequence came from a man older than 75 with acute or convalescent COVID-19. Sequenced: peripheral blood. The V gene is TRBV6-1, the J gene TRBJ2-5; 7 bases align to TRBD2. The CDR3 loop is CASSEFQRGETQYF. The DNA for the CDR3 is TGTGCCAGCAGTGAATTCCAGCGGGGAGAGACCCAGTACTTC.